These 23 T cell receptor beta chains were all obtained from the same sample, sequenced in a study of T-cell memory formation after mild COVID-19. Via MiXCR, TCRdb re-called the 5' RACE reads, giving one row per CDR3 protein. The table includes 450,000 or so distinct CDR3 sequences, approximately 23% detected once. The material sequenced was PBMCs or a T cell subset sorted from them (not recorded which). The receptors here all came from an adult woman who had mild COVID-19 (a few samples of this study predate the infection). Cell type and time point are not known.

This clonotype showed up just a few times. The CDR3 spells CASRSRTGPQHF. The CDR3 nucleotides read TGTGCCAGCAGATCTCGGACAGGCCCCCAGCATTTT. The genes are TRBV12-3 or TRBV12-4 and TRBJ1-5; 7 bases match TRBD1. The CDR3 is 12 residues long. The J segment lost 10 bases and the V segment lost 6 bases, leaving 6 bases of the junction unmatched.

The rearrangement joins TRBV29-1 to TRBJ2-5; 10 bases align to TRBD1. The CDR3 has 13 residues. CDR1 and CDR2 (germline): SQVTM, ANQGSEA. Trimming cost V 4 bases and J 5 bases; bases outside gene matches: 4. DNA of the CDR3: TGCAGCGTTGGGGACAGGGGTAGGGAGACCCAGTACTTC. It yields the protein CSVGDRGRETQYF. Full variable domain (outside the CDR3, taken from reference TRBV29-1 and TRBJ2-5): SAVISQKPSRDICQRGTSLTIQCQVDSQVTMMFWYRQQPGQSLTLIATANQGSEATYESGFVIDKFPISRPNLTFSTLTVSNMSPEDSSIYLCSVGDRGRETQYFGPGTRLLVL.

The DNA for the CDR3 is TGTGCCTGGAGTGCCACAGGGGACTGGCAGCCCCAGCATTTT. Protein: CAWSATGDWQPQHF. The genes are TRBV30 and TRBJ1-5; 7 nucleotides align to TRBD1. V trimming: 1 base; J trimming: 7 bases; junction bases outside the gene matches: 7. The CDR3 consists of 14 residues. CDR1 GTSNPN and CDR2 SVGIG come from the germline V gene (reference sequence).

This sequence joins TRBV30 and TRBJ1-2; 11 bases fit TRBD1. The CDR3 is 14 residues long. Unmatched junction bases numbered 11, after V lost 5 bases and J lost 9 bases. Germline CDR1 is GTSNPN and CDR2 is SVGIG (reference sequence). CDR3 sequence reads: CAWDPGQGVARYTF. CDR3 in DNA: TGTGCCTGGGACCCGGGACAGGGGGTCGCCCGCTACACCTTC.

This clonotype was counted between two and nine times. The chain carries TRBV24-1 and TRBJ2-7; 8 bases fit TRBD1. The CDR3 sequence is 14 residues long. V was pared by 4 bases and J by 3 bases, with 4 bases of the junction left unmatched. The V gene's germline CDR1 is KGHDR and CDR2 SFDVKD. CDR3 DNA: TGTGCCACCAGTGACCCCGGGACAGGCTACGAGCAGTACTTC. Translating gives CATSDPGTGYEQYF.

This clonotype has a handful of counts. The chain couples TRBV5-4 to TRBJ2-5; 7 bases fit TRBD1. There are 16 residues in the CDR3. CDR1 is SGHNT, CDR2 YYREEE, per germline (reference sequence). J gave up 7 bases and V 3 bases, and 15 bases lay outside the gene matches. The DNA of the CDR3 is TGTGCCAGCAGCTCTGGCGGAAGGGGGCTCGGAGGGACCCAGTACTTC. Residues: CASSSGGRGLGGTQYF.

This clonotype was found a few times. The V gene is TRBV25-1, the J gene TRBJ2-5; no firm D call. Trimming left V 3 bases short and J 1 base short, with 12 bases between. The CDR3 runs to 15 residues. The germline CDR1 and CDR2 sequences are MGHDK and SYGVNS. CDR3 residues: CASSDVQRIQETQYF. The CDR3 bases are TGTGCCAGCAGTGATGTACAGAGGATCCAAGAGACCCAGTACTTC.

A note on this clonotype: The junction shows a germline mismatch at one end, possibly a read error. V and J are TRBV7-8 and TRBJ2-5; D is uncertain. The CDR3 spans 15 residues. Germline-derived CDR1 and CDR2 are SGHVS and FQNEAQ. CDR3 sequence reads: CASSLPRTHQETQYF. CDR3 in DNA: TGTGCCAGCAGCTTACCCAGGACCCACCAGGAGACCCAGTACTTC.

This clonotype came up once. Germline and junction disagree at one end, which may indicate a read error. The V and J genes are TRBV5-6 and TRBJ1-2, with D unresolved. Germline V lookup: CDR1 SGHDT, CDR2 YYEEEE. This CDR3 has 11 amino acids. The CDR3 DNA reads TGTGCCAGCAGCTCAGGTCCCGGGAGCTCCTTC. It encodes CASSSGPGSSF.

This chain uses TRBV4-1 with TRBJ1-1; D is undetermined. V lost 4 bases, J lost 3 bases, and 15 bases lay in between. Germline V gene data show CDR1 as MGHRA and CDR2 as YSYEKL. This CDR3 comprises 15 residues. In DNA, the CDR3 is TGCGCCAGCAGCCTAAGACCGGGGTTCGACACTGAAGCTTTCTTT. Encoded protein: CASSLRPGFDTEAFF.

In this sample, this clonotype turned up a few times. This rearrangement joins TRBV6-6 to TRBJ2-2, with D maybe TRBD1 (6 bases). V gave up 0 bases and J gave up 3 bases, with 11 bases separating them. Per the germline V gene, CDR1 is MNHNY and CDR2 is SVGAGI (reference sequence). This CDR3 contains 16 residues. CDR3 coding DNA: TGTGCCAGCAGTTACTCACAGGGTGGGGACACCGGGGAGCTGTTTTTT. It codes for CASSYSQGGDTGELFF.

In its sample, this clonotype was seen a few times. The chain recombines TRBV7-9 with TRBJ2-2; D tentatively fits TRBD1 or TRBD2 (6 bases each). The germline gives CDR1 SEHNR, CDR2 FQNEAQ (reference sequence). There are 14 residues in the CDR3. The V and J ends lost 11 bases and 7 bases respectively, with 20 bases between them. CDR3 DNA sequence: TGTGCCCCAAGATCATCGGGGGCTGGCGGGGAGCTGTTTTTT. As protein: CAPRSSGAGGELFF.

This clonotype was detected many times. J is TRBJ1-2 and V is TRBV20-1; the D gene is possibly TRBD1 (5 bases). This CDR3 has 12 amino acids. Per the germline V gene, CDR1 is DFQATT and CDR2 is SNEGSKA (reference sequence). CDR3 bases: TGCAGCGCTCTCGGGGCACGCTATGGCTACACCTTC. It is translated as CSALGARYGYTF.

This clonotype was found a few times. The V gene is TRBV12-3 or TRBV12-4, the J gene TRBJ2-7; TRBD2 might be the D (5 bases). Trimming cost V 8 bases and J 4 bases, with 12 bases left between them. The CDR3 covers 12 residues. CDR3 bases: TGTGCCAGCGCTCTCCTAGCTTACGAGCAGTACTTC. Translating it yields CASALLAYEQYF.

The sample holds a few counts of this clonotype. The chain employs TRBV7-9 and TRBJ1-1; D is unresolved. The germline gives CDR1 SEHNR, CDR2 FQNEAQ (reference sequence). The V and J ends lost 6 bases and 8 bases respectively, with 13 bases between them. The length of the CDR3 is 12 residues. The CDR3 sequence: CASSLDRLEAFF. The CDR3 DNA follows: TGTGCCAGCAGTCTGGACCGGCTGGAAGCTTTCTTT.

At least ten counts were recorded for this clonotype. The chain links TRBV5-1 to TRBJ2-1; 15 nucleotides agree with TRBD2. J gave up 9 bases and V 4 bases, and 5 bases lay outside the gene matches. This CDR3 has 15 amino acids. Germline V CDR1 and CDR2: SGHRS, YFSETQ. The CDR3 coding sequence is TGCGCCAGCAGCAATGGACTAGCGGGAGGGGGTGAGCAGTTCTTC. This sequence encodes CASSNGLAGGGEQFF.

This clonotype showed up just a few times. This rearrangement joins TRBV12-3 or TRBV12-4 to TRBJ2-1; perhaps D is TRBD1 or TRBD2 (5 bases each). The CDR3 consists of 18 residues. Trimming removed 2 bases from V and 0 bases from J, with 17 bases in between. The CDR3 coding sequence is TGTGCCAGCAGTTTAAGCCCGGGACGAATCTTCTCCTACAATGAGCAGTTCTTC. It codes for CASSLSPGRIFSYNEQFF.

The chain uses TRBV5-5 and TRBJ2-3, with unresolved D. The CDR3 is 13 amino acids. Germline CDR1 is SGHKS and CDR2 is YYEKEE (reference sequence). Between the trimmed V and J ends, which lost 4 bases and 0 bases, there was a span of 6 bases. In nucleotides, the CDR3 is TGTGCCAGCAGCCAGCCTAGCACAGATACGCAGTATTTT. This translates into CASSQPSTDTQYF. Full variable domain (outside the CDR3, taken from reference TRBV5-5 and TRBJ2-3): DAGVTQSPTHLIKTRGQQVTLRCSPISGHKSVSWYQQVLGQGPQFIFQYYEKEERGRGNFPDRFSARQFPNYSSELNVNALLLGDSALYLCASSQPSTDTQYFGPGTRLTVL.

V and J are TRBV12-3 or TRBV12-4 and TRBJ1-1; D uncertain. CDR3 size: 21 residues. Trimming stripped 3 bases from V and 3 bases from J, with 32 bases between. The CDR3, as DNA: TGTGCCAGCAGTTTTTTGGACTTTTGGTCAGTCACCCACGGCGGGGACACTGAAGCTTTCTTT. Its translation is CASSFLDFWSVTHGGDTEAFF.

The chain employs TRBV3-1 and TRBJ2-1, with 8 bases lining up with TRBD2. Looked up from germline, CDR1 is LGHDT and CDR2 is YNNKEL (reference sequence). This CDR3 contains 15 residues. J lost 0 bases, V lost 7 bases, and 5 bases had no gene match. The CDR3 region is CASNRGGHSYNEQFF. The DNA of the CDR3 is TGTGCCAGCAACCGGGGGGGGCACTCCTACAATGAGCAGTTCTTC.

Here the CDR3 reads CASSQGLGPTGTKNIQYF. DNA for the CDR3: TGTGCCAGCAGCCAAGGTCTCGGGCCCACGGGGACCAAAAACATTCAGTACTTC. This chain uses TRBV14 with TRBJ2-4; possibly TRBD2 for D (5 bases). This CDR3 contains 18 residues. Trimming cost V 1 base and J 2 bases, with 18 bases left between them. In germline, CDR1 is SGHDN, CDR2 FVKESK.

This clonotype has more than one count but fewer than ten. The chain recombines TRBV12-3 or TRBV12-4 with TRBJ1-1; D is uncertain. This CDR3 comprises 11 residues. Trimming shortened V by 4 bases and J by 8 bases, and 8 bases separated the two germline ends. This CDR3 reads CASSSKVEAFF. The CDR3 nucleotides read TGTGCCAGCAGTTCCAAGGTGGAAGCTTTCTTT.

V and J are TRBV3-1 and TRBJ2-2; 8 bases fit TRBD2. Germline CDR1 LGHDT, CDR2 YNNKEL (reference sequence). The V and J ends lost 2 bases and 6 bases, in that order; junction bases with no gene match: 8. The CDR3 is 16 amino acids. CDR3 DNA: TGTGCCAGCAGCCAAACCGGGACTAGAAGGCCCGGGGAGCTGTTTTTT. Amino acids: CASSQTGTRRPGELFF.